These T cell receptor beta chains were read from a single sample in a study of blood T cell repertoires in COVID-19. Measured with immunoSEQ multiplex PCR; TCRdb has only the in-frame clones, and not every one. The sample lists about half a million clones, roughly 87% occurring once. Sequenced: peripheral blood. The receptors originated from a man aged 18 to 30 with COVID-19, enrolled during active disease. CDR3s include the opening cysteine and the closing phenylalanine or tryptophan. D genes are given only for firm matches. Size is stated for part of the rows, as once, few or many counts, or as a class when the clone is expanded.

NA | TRBJ1-5 | NA | TRBV11-2 | CASSLDNSNQPQHF | TGTGCCAGCAGTCTTGACAATAGCAATCAGCCCCAGCATTTT
many | TRBJ1-4 | TRBD1 | TRBV4-1 | CASSQGQGSEKLFF | TGCGCCAGCAGCCAAGGACAGGGGTCTGAAAAACTGTTTTTT
NA | TRBJ2-1 | TRBD2 | TRBV24-1 | CATEGLALGEQFF | TGTGCCACCGAAGGACTAGCGCTGGGTGAGCAGTTCTTC
NA | TRBJ2-3 | NA | TRBV19 | CASSLAPTDTQYF | TGTGCCAGTAGCCTGGCCCCCACAGATACGCAGTATTTT
NA | TRBJ1-1 | TRBD1 | TRBV7-9 | CASSISGGRNTEAFF | TGTGCCAGCAGCATATCAGGGGGCCGGAACACTGAAGCTTTCTTT
NA | TRBJ2-3 | NA | TRBV19 | CASSTSGVSRTDTQYF | TGTGCCAGTAGTACCTCAGGGGTTTCCCGCACAGATACGCAGTATTTT
NA | TRBJ2-1 | TRBD2 | TRBV5-4 | CASSPGLAGANEQFF | TGTGCCAGCAGCCCTGGACTAGCGGGGGCCAATGAGCAGTTCTTC
NA | TRBJ2-7 | NA | TRBV7-9 | CASSLGKAWSASYEQYF | TGTGCCAGCAGCTTAGGCAAAGCGTGGAGTGCCTCCTACGAGCAGTACTTC
NA | TRBJ2-1 | TRBD2 | TRBV6-5 | CASSTLAGGNNEQFF | TGTGCCAGCAGTACCCTAGCGGGAGGGAATAATGAGCAGTTCTTC
NA | TRBJ1-1 | NA | TRBV14 | CASSHRGSYTEAFF | TGTGCCAGCAGCCATAGAGGATCCTACACTGAAGCTTTCTTT
NA | TRBJ2-2 | TRBD2 | TRBV18 | CASSPSSGSRTGELFF | TGTGCCAGCTCACCCTCCAGCGGGAGTCGGACCGGGGAGCTGTTTTTT
NA | TRBJ2-6 | NA | TRBV13 | CASSHSSGANVLTF | TGTGCCAGCAGCCATAGCTCTGGGGCCAACGTCCTGACTTTC
NA | TRBJ2-7 | TRBD2 | TRBV15 | CATSREASGTHEQYF | TGTGCCACCAGCAGAGAGGCTAGCGGGACCCACGAGCAGTACTTC
NA | TRBJ2-5 | NA | TRBV7-3 | CASSPGDRETQYF | TGTGCCAGCAGCCCGGGAGACCGGGAGACCCAGTACTTC
NA | TRBJ2-7 | NA | TRBV19 | CASSMGRTYEQYF | TGTGCCAGTAGTATGGGCAGAACCTACGAGCAGTACTTC
once | TRBJ2-1 | NA | TRBV7-8 | CASSSPTGSSYNEQFF | TGTGCCAGCAGCTCCCCCACCGGGAGCTCCTACAATGAGCAGTTCTTC
once | TRBJ2-2 | TRBD2 | TRBV6-5 | CASRLAGGRTGELFF | TGTGCCAGCAGACTAGCGGGAGGGCGGACCGGGGAGCTGTTTTTT